Listed below are T cell receptor beta chains from one sample, sequenced in a study of CD8 T cells in ankylosing spondylitis. In TCRdb, the 5' RACE reads were re-called with MiXCR into one record per CDR3 protein. The data show about 160,000 distinct CDR3 sequences, 44% seen once. The sample taken for sequencing was synovial fluid, either unsorted or a sorted T cell fraction (not recorded which). These receptors were collected from a male donor with ankylosing spondylitis. CDR3s leave out the opening cysteine and the closing phenylalanine or tryptophan. Fields, in order: CDR3 protein, V gene, clone size, J gene. Clone size is stated in some rows and not others, as once, few, many or a class when expanded.

CDR3 protein: ASSQDAGPPNEKLF; V gene: TRBV4-2; clone size: once; J gene: TRBJ1-4
CDR3 protein: ASSLSGGPSTDTQY; V gene: TRBV12-3/TRBV12-4; clone size: few; J gene: TRBJ2-3
CDR3 protein: AWRMFGQETQY; V gene: TRBV30; clone size: .; J gene: TRBJ2-5
CDR3 protein: ASSYGWRGADTQY; V gene: TRBV6-5; clone size: .; J gene: TRBJ2-3
CDR3 protein: ASSQEAGTGANVLT; V gene: TRBV4-1; clone size: few; J gene: TRBJ2-6
CDR3 protein: ASSRTGYNEQF; V gene: TRBV7-8; clone size: few; J gene: TRBJ2-1
CDR3 protein: ASSLSLAGKETQY; V gene: TRBV7-2; clone size: few; J gene: TRBJ2-5
CDR3 protein: ASSLDHCRATEAF; V gene: TRBV7-2; clone size: .; J gene: TRBJ1-1
CDR3 protein: ASSLPSSALAKNIQY; V gene: TRBV7-9; clone size: few; J gene: TRBJ2-4
CDR3 protein: ASSRVGGTFYEQY; V gene: TRBV18; clone size: .; J gene: TRBJ2-7
CDR3 protein: ASSLGPFPGNTIY; V gene: TRBV11-2; clone size: .; J gene: TRBJ1-3
CDR3 protein: ASSEWSNYGYT; V gene: TRBV25-1; clone size: .; J gene: TRBJ1-2
CDR3 protein: ASSLGYTGFYGYT; V gene: TRBV5-4; clone size: .; J gene: TRBJ1-2
CDR3 protein: ASSFSPPGQGPYSGNTIY; V gene: TRBV27; clone size: many; J gene: TRBJ1-3
CDR3 protein: ASSQEEGTSFSDTQY; V gene: TRBV4-3; clone size: .; J gene: TRBJ2-3
CDR3 protein: AEKAGSIPDTQY; V gene: TRBV12-3/TRBV12-4; clone size: .; J gene: TRBJ2-3
CDR3 protein: ASRQFGQGVEPVDSPLH; V gene: TRBV3-1; clone size: few; J gene: TRBJ1-6
CDR3 protein: ASSLWTLRAFRAKNIQY; V gene: TRBV28; clone size: .; J gene: TRBJ2-4
CDR3 protein: ASSNGTGTSPLH; V gene: TRBV12-3/TRBV12-4; clone size: few; J gene: TRBJ1-6
CDR3 protein: ASSREFVGELF; V gene: TRBV12-3/TRBV12-4; clone size: few; J gene: TRBJ2-2
CDR3 protein: ASSQDYTGELF; V gene: TRBV4-1; clone size: few; J gene: TRBJ2-2
CDR3 protein: AISERQGEGNEQF; V gene: TRBV10-3; clone size: .; J gene: TRBJ2-1
CDR3 protein: ASSQGIGQGAMDEQF; V gene: TRBV4-3; clone size: .; J gene: TRBJ2-1
CDR3 protein: ASSDGTAHNNEQF; V gene: TRBV6-4; clone size: many; J gene: TRBJ2-1
CDR3 protein: ASSETGTTHTGELF; V gene: TRBV7-4; clone size: .; J gene: TRBJ2-2
CDR3 protein: ASSGPGGLTDTQY; V gene: TRBV3-1; clone size: .; J gene: TRBJ2-3
CDR3 protein: ASSLPADRGSHWNEKLF; V gene: TRBV28; clone size: .; J gene: TRBJ1-4
CDR3 protein: ASSYRLAGGHGEQF; V gene: TRBV5-1; clone size: .; J gene: TRBJ2-1
CDR3 protein: ASSHACLAGGLNEQF; V gene: TRBV4-3; clone size: .; J gene: TRBJ2-1
CDR3 protein: ASSLLYEQF; V gene: TRBV12-3/TRBV12-4; clone size: .; J gene: TRBJ2-1
CDR3 protein: ASSSGLMPYEQY; V gene: TRBV12-3/TRBV12-4; clone size: .; J gene: TRBJ2-7
CDR3 protein: ASSVGADSTDTQY; V gene: TRBV9; clone size: many; J gene: TRBJ2-3
CDR3 protein: ASSSPPRSPLH; V gene: TRBV12-3/TRBV12-4; clone size: few; J gene: TRBJ1-6
CDR3 protein: ASSQARLGFQGLNEQF; V gene: TRBV4-1; clone size: few; J gene: TRBJ2-1
CDR3 protein: ASSPSGRLYNEQF; V gene: TRBV18; clone size: .; J gene: TRBJ2-1
CDR3 protein: ASSLARGLESPTGELF; V gene: TRBV7-2; clone size: .; J gene: TRBJ2-2
CDR3 protein: ASSPLIWGLYYGYT; V gene: TRBV3-1; clone size: .; J gene: TRBJ1-2
CDR3 protein: ASSMGLAGVEQY; V gene: TRBV5-6; clone size: many; J gene: TRBJ2-7
CDR3 protein: AISDLQGNQPQH; V gene: TRBV10-3; clone size: .; J gene: TRBJ1-5
CDR3 protein: ASSLTGAGNTEAF; V gene: TRBV27; clone size: .; J gene: TRBJ1-1
CDR3 protein: ASSFGYTGTSYYNEQF; V gene: TRBV11-1; clone size: .; J gene: TRBJ2-1
CDR3 protein: ASSQRVHNSPLH; V gene: TRBV4-1; clone size: .; J gene: TRBJ1-6
CDR3 protein: ASSLDQMNTEAF; V gene: TRBV5-1; clone size: few; J gene: TRBJ1-1
CDR3 protein: AISNSGTLNTEAF; V gene: TRBV10-3; clone size: .; J gene: TRBJ1-1
CDR3 protein: ASSLSDSPIGGEKLF; V gene: TRBV27; clone size: many; J gene: TRBJ1-4